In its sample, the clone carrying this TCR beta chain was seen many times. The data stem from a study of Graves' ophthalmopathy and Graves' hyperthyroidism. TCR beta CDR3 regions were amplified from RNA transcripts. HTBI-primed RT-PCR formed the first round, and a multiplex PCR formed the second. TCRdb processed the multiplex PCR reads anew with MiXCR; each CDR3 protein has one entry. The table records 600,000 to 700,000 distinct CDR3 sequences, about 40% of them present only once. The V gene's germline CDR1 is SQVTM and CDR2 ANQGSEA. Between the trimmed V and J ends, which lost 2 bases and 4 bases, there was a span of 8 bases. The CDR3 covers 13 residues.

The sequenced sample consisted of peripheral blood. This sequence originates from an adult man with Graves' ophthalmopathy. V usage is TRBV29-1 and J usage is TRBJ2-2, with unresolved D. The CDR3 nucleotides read TGCAGCGTTGAATCAAGCAGCACCGGGGAGCTGTTTTTT. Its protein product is CSVESSSTGELFF.